This T cell receptor (beta chain) was captured by sequencing in a study of post-analysis software for immune sequencing data. Built from TCR beta cDNA, the libraries had unique molecular identifiers in them. TCRdb redid the calling of the PCR reads with MiXCR, one entry per CDR3 protein. The sample carries around 150,000 distinct CDR3 sequences, roughly 34% recorded once. Study outcomes and limitations: The five TRBV segments detected at higher frequency in patients than in controls included TRBV5-6, TRBV5-1 and TRBV20-1.

Germline V gene sequence: CDR1 SQVTM, CDR2 ANQGSEA. CDR3 length: 13 amino acids. J was trimmed by 6 bases and V by 7 bases; bases with no gene match: 11. This clonotype was seen a handful of times. Its matching antigen is unknown. The sequenced sample was blood, obtained after autologous hematopoietic stem cell transplantation. The sequence derives from a girl aged 10-17 years with multiple sclerosis. This chain uses TRBV29-1 with TRBJ1-2; the match to TRBD1 covers 7 bases. The CDR3 sequence: CSAKAGGDNGYTF. The CDR3 DNA reads TGCAGCGCTAAGGCAGGGGGGGATAATGGCTACACCTTC.